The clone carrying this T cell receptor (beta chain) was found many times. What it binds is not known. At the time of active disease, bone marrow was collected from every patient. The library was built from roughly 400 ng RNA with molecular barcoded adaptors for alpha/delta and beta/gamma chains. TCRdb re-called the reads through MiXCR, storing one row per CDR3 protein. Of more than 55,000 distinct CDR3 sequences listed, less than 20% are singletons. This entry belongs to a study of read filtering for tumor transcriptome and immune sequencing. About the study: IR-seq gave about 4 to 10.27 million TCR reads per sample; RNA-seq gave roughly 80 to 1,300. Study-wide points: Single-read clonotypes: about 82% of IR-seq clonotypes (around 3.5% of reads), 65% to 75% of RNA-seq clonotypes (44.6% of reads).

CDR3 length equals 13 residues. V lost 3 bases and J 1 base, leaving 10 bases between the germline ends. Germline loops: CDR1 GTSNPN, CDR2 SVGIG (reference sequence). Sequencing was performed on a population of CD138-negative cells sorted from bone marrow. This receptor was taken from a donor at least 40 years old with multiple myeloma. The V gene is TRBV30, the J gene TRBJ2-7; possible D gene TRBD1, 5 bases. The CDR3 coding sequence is TGTGCCTGGAGCCCCCAGGGTTCCTACGAGCAGTACTTC. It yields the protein CAWSPQGSYEQYF.